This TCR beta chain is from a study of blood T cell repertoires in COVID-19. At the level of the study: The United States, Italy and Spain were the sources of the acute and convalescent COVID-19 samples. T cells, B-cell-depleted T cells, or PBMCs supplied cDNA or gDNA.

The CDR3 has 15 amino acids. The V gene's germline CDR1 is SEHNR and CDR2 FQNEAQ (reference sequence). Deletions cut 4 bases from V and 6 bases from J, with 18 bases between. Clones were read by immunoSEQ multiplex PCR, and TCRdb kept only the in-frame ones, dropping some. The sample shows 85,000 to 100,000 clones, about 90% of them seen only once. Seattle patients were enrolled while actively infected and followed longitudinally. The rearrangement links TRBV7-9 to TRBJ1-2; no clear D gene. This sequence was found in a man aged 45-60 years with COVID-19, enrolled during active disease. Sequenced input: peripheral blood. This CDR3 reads CASSSYVGESDGYTF. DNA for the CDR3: TGTGCCAGCAGCTCCTATGTTGGGGAGTCTGATGGCTACACCTTC.